The rows below give T cell receptor beta chains drawn from one sample of a study of regulatory T cells in long-lasting Graves disease. TCRdb processed the multiplex PCR reads anew with MiXCR; each CDR3 protein has one entry. The sample contains some 400,000 distinct CDR3 sequences, around 14% of which appear only once. This sample also appeared in a second study, on T cells in Graves' hyperthyroidism and ophthalmopathy.

Here the sequenced sample was peripheral blood mononuclear cells (PBMCs), taken at new diagnosis, from a patient treated with antithyroid drugs. The receptors originated from a woman in her twenties or thirties with Graves disease. Each CDR3 is given with its conserved first and last residue.

V gene,J gene,CDR3 protein
TRBV29-1,TRBJ2-3,CSVCPPGGPDTQYF
TRBV28,TRBJ2-7,CVSSLPPPSASVSYEQYF
TRBV12-3/TRBV12-4,TRBJ1-1,CASSNPTGRKNTEAFF
TRBV20-1,TRBJ1-1,CSAREGGAGTEAFF
TRBV5-1,TRBJ1-5,CASTTGQGRPQHF
TRBV24-1,TRBJ2-7,CATSPGGQGTYEQYF
TRBV6-2/TRBV6-3,TRBJ1-5,CAIRRTGPWQPQHF
TRBV4-1,TRBJ2-7,CASSSRRNEQYF
TRBV10-1,TRBJ2-1,CASSEGAEQFF
TRBV20-1,TRBJ2-3,CSARIGLAGPASTDTQYF
TRBV15,TRBJ2-5,CATSRDDRGLLGRQETQYF
TRBV24-1,TRBJ1-1,CATSPRGGTEAFF
TRBV7-8,TRBJ2-3,CASSLRQAGLVSTDTQYF
TRBV2,TRBJ1-1,CADGGDQQAFF
TRBV2,TRBJ1-1,CASSAEENTEAFF
TRBV5-1,TRBJ2-7,CASSPAPTGAHEQYF
TRBV9,TRBJ2-6,CASSVVGSGANVLTF
TRBV18,TRBJ2-5,CASSPGERQETQYF
TRBV7-6,TRBJ2-7,CASSLWVEGEAEQYF
TRBV7-9,TRBJ2-1,CASSLGGFSDLYHNEQFF
TRBV11-1,TRBJ2-1,CASSLGPTSGRYNEQFF
TRBV28,TRBJ2-3,CASSPSGRPRHF
TRBV4-2,TRBJ2-3,CASSQPAGQITDTQYF
TRBV4-1,TRBJ1-1,CASSQAGGLTEAFF
TRBV28,TRBJ2-1,CASRPTGLGQFF
TRBV9,TRBJ2-3,CASSVVDGPDTQYF
TRBV7-9,TRBJ2-5,CASSLSGRKETQYF
TRBV5-6,TRBJ1-4,CASSFRGALNEKLFF
TRBV27,TRBJ2-3,CASSPILQGQDTQYF
TRBV15,TRBJ1-5,CATSLRTGSWGDSNQPQHF
TRBV7-2,TRBJ2-3,CASSLGRGGTDTQYF
TRBV5-6,TRBJ2-7,CASSLDLEQYF
TRBV9,TRBJ2-2,CASSPRTSGTGGELFF
TRBV7-6,TRBJ2-1,CASSPHRGGGMNEQFF
TRBV6-2/TRBV6-3,TRBJ2-3,CASSYGIPTPTDTQYF
TRBV2,TRBJ2-5,CASAGTQETQYF
TRBV7-2,TRBJ1-6,CASSPWTGAGSPLHF
TRBV11-2,TRBJ2-6,CASSFPGSSGANVLTF
TRBV13,TRBJ2-7,CASSLGYRTYEQYF
TRBV27,TRBJ2-3,CASSILAGGTDTQYF